This TCR beta chain was obtained from a study of long-term antiretroviral therapy in people with HIV. Regarding the study as a whole: No data on ART adherence, viral resistance or therapy changes.

Survey-level resolution applied to immunoSEQ assay v3.0. Generated by immunoSEQ multiplex PCR, the TCRdb table keeps only in-frame clones and is missing some. The sample shows some 31,000 clones, approximately 90% of them seen only once. A word on this clone: Antigen unknown.

CDR3 size: 15 residues. Germline values: CDR1 LGHNA, CDR2 YNFKEQ. V shed 0 bases and J shed 4 bases, with 12 bases lying between them. The rearrangement links TRBV4-2 to TRBJ2-5, with D perhaps matching TRBD2 (5 bases). The source material was unsorted PBMCs, sampled 1.1 years after starting antiretroviral therapy. The origin of this receptor is a man between 18 and 35 years old with HIV. CDR3 loop: CASSQDRTSRETQYF. CDR3 nucleotides: TGTGCCAGCAGCCAAGATAGAACTAGTCGAGAGACCCAGTACTTC.